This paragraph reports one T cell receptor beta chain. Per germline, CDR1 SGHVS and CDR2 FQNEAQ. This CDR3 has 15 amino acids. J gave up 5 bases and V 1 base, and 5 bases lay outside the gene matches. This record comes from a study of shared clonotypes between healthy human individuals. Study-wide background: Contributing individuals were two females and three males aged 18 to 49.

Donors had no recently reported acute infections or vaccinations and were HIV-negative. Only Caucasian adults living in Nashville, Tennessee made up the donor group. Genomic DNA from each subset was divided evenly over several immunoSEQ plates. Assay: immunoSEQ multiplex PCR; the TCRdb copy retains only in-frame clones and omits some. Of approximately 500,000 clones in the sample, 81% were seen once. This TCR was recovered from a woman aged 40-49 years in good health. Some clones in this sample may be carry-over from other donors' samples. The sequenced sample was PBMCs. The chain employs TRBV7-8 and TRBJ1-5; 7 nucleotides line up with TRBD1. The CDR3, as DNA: TGTGCCAGCAGCTTAGTACAGGGGTCACATCAGCCCCAGCATTTT. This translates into CASSLVQGSHQPQHF.